This T cell receptor (beta chain) was sequenced during a study of memory CD4+ T cells and cytomegalovirus serostatus. Remarks on this clone: No antigen is known for it.

The sort gate was single viable CD3+CD4+CD8-CD45RO+ cells for memory CD4+ T cells. Trimming shortened V by 4 bases and J by 4 bases, and 17 bases separated the two germline ends. Germline-derived CDR1 and CDR2 are SGHRS and YFSETQ. The CDR3 extends over 16 amino acids. Broader study findings: The CMV-associated TCR signature appears largely within the CD4+ memory repertoire.

As processed by the authors: Out-of-frame sequences were removed, leaving 2 million to 2.5 million distinct TCRbeta sequences. The repertoire was sequenced with immunoSEQ multiplex PCR; TCRdb's copy has only in-frame clones and lacks some. That table supplies the V and J calls and clone size; D and trimming were determined from the DNA. Of 40,000 to 55,000 clones listed, 74% are singletons. This chain connects TRBV5-1 to TRBJ2-2, with no clear D. Sequenced: memory CD4+ T cells from blood. The receptor comes from an adult in good health and CMV-seropositive. The CDR3, as DNA: TGCGCCAGCAGCCCAAGGACCGCATCGGGCACCGGGGAGCTGTTTTTT. As protein: CASSPRTASGTGELFF. The variable domain in full, completed from reference TRBV5-1 and TRBJ2-2, reads KAGVTQTPRYLIKTRGQQVTLSCSPISGHRSVSWYQQTPGQGLQFLFEYFSETQRNKGNFPGRFSGRQFSNSRSEMNVSTLELGDSALYLCASSPRTASGTGELFFGEGSRLTVL.